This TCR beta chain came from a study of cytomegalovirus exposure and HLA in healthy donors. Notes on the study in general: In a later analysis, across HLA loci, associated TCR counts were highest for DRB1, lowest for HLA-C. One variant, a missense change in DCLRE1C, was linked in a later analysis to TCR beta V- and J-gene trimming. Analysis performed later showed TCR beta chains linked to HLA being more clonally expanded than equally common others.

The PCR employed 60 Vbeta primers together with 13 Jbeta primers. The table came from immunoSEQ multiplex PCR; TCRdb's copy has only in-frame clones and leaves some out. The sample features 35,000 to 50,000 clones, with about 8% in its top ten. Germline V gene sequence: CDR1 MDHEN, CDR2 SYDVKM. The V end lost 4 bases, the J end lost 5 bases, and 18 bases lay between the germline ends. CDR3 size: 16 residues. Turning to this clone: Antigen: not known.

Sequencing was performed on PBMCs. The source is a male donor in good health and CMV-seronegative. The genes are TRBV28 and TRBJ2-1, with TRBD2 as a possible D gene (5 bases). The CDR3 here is CASSSLAVKRNNEQFF. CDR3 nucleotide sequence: TGTGCCAGCAGTTCTCTAGCAGTAAAGCGGAACAATGAGCAGTTCTTC. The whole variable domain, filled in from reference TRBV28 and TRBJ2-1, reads DVKVTQSSRYLVKRTGEKVFLECVQDMDHENMFWYRQDPGLGLRLIYFSYDVKMKEKGDIPEGYSVSREKKERFSLILESASTNQTSMYLCASSSLAVKRNNEQFFGPGTRLTVL.